These 4 T cell receptor beta chains came from one sample sequenced in a study of vaccination and CD4 T cells after COVID-19. The Oncomine TCR Beta short-read assay was applied to DNA of cultured CD4+ T cells. TCRdb redid the calling of the PCR reads with MiXCR, one entry per CDR3 protein. The top ten clones hold 5% of a sample with about 21,000 distinct CDR3 sequences, 35% to 45% of them seen once. Antigens for these TCRs are unknown. Treatment noted: 10-day PBMC culture with coronavirus spike peptide pools or control peptides (ViraFEST assay). Sequencing used CD4+ T cells from blood, cultured in vitro, obtained before SARS-CoV-2 vaccination. These receptors were collected from a human donor who had recovered from COVID-19.

V gene TRBV4-2 combines with J gene TRBJ2-1; the match to TRBD2 covers 9 bases. CDR1 and CDR2 from the germline V gene are LGHNA and YNFKEQ. V shed 4 bases and J 2 bases; nucleotides not matched to a gene: 9. The CDR3 loop spans 17 amino acids. The CDR3 reads CASSPVLSGSPYNEQFF. The CDR3 DNA sequence: TGTGCCAGCAGCCCCGTGCTTAGCGGGAGTCCCTACAATGAGCAGTTCTTC.

This clonotype occurred a few times. The chain links TRBV28 to TRBJ1-3; D unresolved. V was cut by 4 bases and J by 0 bases, with 7 bases left in between. The CDR3 has 14 residues. Germline V gene lookup returns CDR1 MDHEN and CDR2 SYDVKM. The CDR3 DNA is TGTGCCAGCAGTTCCCCCCTCTCTGGAAACACCATATATTTT. It specifies CASSSPLSGNTIYF.

The gene calls are TRBV29-1 and TRBJ2-7; 7 nucleotides agree with TRBD1. The CDR3 extends over 15 amino acids. J gave up 0 bases and V 1 base, and 6 bases lay outside the gene matches. Looked up from germline, CDR1 is SQVTM and CDR2 is ANQGSEA. The CDR3 coding sequence is TGCAGCGTTGAAGCAACAGGGGCGAGCTCCTACGAGCAGTACTTC. Translation: CSVEATGASSYEQYF.

This rearrangement joins TRBV18 to TRBJ2-7, with TRBD1 matching over 12 bases. Looked up from germline, CDR1 is KGHSH and CDR2 is LQKENI. V lost 3 bases and J lost 5; bases outside the gene matches: 8. The CDR3 loop spans 16 amino acids. The CDR3, as DNA: TGTGCCAGCTCACCTAGGGGACAGGGGGCTGTCCACGAGCAGTACTTC. Protein product: CASSPRGQGAVHEQYF.